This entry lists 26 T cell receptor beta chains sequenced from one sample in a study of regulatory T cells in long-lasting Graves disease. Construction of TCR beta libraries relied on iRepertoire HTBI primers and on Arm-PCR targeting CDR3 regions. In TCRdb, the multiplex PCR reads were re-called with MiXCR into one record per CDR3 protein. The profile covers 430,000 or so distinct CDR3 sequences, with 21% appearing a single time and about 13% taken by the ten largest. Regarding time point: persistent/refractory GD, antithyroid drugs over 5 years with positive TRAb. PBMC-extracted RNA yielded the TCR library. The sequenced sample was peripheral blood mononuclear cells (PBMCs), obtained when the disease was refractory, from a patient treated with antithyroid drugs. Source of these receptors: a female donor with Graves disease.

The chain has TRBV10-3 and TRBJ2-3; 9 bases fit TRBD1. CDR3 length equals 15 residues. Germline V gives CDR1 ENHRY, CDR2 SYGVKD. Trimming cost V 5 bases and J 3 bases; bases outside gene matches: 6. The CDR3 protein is CAISQPGQGTDTQYF. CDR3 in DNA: TGTGCCATCAGTCAACCGGGACAGGGTACAGATACGCAGTATTTT.

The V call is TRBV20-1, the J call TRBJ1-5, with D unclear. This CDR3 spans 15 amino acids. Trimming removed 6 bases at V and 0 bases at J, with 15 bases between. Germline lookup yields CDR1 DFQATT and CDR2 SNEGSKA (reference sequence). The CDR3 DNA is TGCAGTGCCCCGCCAGGAGGTTATAGCAATCAGCCCCAGCATTTT. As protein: CSAPPGGYSNQPQHF.

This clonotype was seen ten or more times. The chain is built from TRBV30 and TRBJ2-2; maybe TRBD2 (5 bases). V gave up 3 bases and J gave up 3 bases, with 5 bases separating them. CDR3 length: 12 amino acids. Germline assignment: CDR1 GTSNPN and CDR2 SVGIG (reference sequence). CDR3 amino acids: CAWRDYTGELFF. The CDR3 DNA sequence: TGTGCCTGGAGGGACTACACCGGGGAGCTGTTTTTT.

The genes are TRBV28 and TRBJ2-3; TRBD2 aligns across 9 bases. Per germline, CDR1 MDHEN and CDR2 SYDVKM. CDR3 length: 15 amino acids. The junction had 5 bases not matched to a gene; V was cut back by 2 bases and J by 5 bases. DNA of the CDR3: TGTGCCAGCAGTTTAATGGCGACTAGCGGAGATACGCAGTATTTT. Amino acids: CASSLMATSGDTQYF.

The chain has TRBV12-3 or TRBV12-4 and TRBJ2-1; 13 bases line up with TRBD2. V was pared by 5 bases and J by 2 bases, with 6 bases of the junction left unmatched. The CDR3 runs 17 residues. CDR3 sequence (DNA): TGTGCCAGCAGTACATCCGGGACTAGCGGGACCTACAATGAGCAGTTCTTC. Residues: CASSTSGTSGTYNEQFF.

CDR3 coding DNA: TGTGCCAGCAGTTCCTCACGGCCCGGCACAGATACGCAGTATTTT. It yields the protein CASSSSRPGTDTQYF. The rearrangement joins TRBV12-3 or TRBV12-4 to TRBJ2-3; D unresolved. V gave up 4 bases and J gave up 1 base, with 12 bases separating them. The CDR3 covers 15 residues.

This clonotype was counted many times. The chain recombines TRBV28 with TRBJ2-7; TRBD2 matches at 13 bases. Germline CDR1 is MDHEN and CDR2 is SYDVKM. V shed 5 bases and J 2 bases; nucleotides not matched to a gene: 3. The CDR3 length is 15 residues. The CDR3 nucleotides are TGTGCCAGCAGTGGACTAGCGGGAGAGACCTACGAGCAGTACTTC. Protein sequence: CASSGLAGETYEQYF. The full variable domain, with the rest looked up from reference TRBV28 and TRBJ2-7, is DVKVTQSSRYLVKRTGEKVFLECVQDMDHENMFWYRQDPGLGLRLIYFSYDVKMKEKGDIPEGYSVSREKKERFSLILESASTNQTSMYLCASSGLAGETYEQYFGPGTRLTVT.

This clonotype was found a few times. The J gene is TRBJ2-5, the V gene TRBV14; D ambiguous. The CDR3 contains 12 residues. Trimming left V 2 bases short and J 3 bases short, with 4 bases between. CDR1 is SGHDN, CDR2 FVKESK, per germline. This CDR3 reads CASSQTKETQYF. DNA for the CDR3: TGTGCCAGCAGCCAAACTAAAGAGACCCAGTACTTC.

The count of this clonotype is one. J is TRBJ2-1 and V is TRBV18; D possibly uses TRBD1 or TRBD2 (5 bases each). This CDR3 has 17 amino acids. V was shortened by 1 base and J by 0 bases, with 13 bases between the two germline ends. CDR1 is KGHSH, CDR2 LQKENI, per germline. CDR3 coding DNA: TGTGCCAGCTCACCACGAGTGGGACGGATCTCCTACAATGAGCAGTTCTTC. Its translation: CASSPRVGRISYNEQFF.

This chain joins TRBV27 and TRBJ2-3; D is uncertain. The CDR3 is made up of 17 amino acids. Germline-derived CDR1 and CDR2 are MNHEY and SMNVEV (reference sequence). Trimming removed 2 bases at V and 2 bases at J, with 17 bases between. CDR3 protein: CASSLERWAGDTDTQYF. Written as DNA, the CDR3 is TGTGCCAGCAGTTTAGAAAGATGGGCTGGGGACACAGATACGCAGTATTTT.

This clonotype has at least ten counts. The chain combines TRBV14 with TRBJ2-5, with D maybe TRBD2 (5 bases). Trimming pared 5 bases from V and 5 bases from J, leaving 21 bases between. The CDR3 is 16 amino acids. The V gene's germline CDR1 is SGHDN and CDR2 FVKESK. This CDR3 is CASSFYPPGSTETQYF. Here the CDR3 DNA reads TGTGCCAGCAGCTTCTACCCCCCGGGGAGTACCGAGACCCAGTACTTC.

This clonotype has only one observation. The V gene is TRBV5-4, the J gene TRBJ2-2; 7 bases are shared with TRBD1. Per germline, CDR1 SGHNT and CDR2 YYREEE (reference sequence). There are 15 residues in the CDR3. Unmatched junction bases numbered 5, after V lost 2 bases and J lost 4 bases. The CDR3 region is CASSLQGSITGELFF. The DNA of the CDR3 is TGTGCCAGCAGCTTACAGGGGTCTATCACCGGGGAGCTGTTTTTT.

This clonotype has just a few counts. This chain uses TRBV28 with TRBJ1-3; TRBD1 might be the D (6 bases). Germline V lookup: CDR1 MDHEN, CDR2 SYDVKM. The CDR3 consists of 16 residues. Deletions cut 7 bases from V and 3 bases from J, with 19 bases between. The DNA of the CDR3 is TGTGCCAGCAACGCAGCCAGGGGTTTAAGTGGAAACACCATATATTTT. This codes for CASNAARGLSGNTIYF.

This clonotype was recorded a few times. The DNA of the CDR3 is TGTGCCAGCAGCCAACAGGGACAGGGGTGGAGGATTGGCTATGGCTACACCTTC. Translating gives CASSQQGQGWRIGYGYTF. The V gene is TRBV4-2, the J gene TRBJ1-2; 10 bases fit TRBD1. In germline, CDR1 is LGHNA, CDR2 YNFKEQ. After removal of 2 bases from V and 4 bases from J, the junction contained 13 bases not matched to a gene. The CDR3 is 18 amino acids.

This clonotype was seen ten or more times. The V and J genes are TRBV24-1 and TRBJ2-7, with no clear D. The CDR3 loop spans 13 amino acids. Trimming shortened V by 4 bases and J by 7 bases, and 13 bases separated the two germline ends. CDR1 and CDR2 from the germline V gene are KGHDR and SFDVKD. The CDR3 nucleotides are TGTGCCACCAGTGACTCCGGGTCCGGGGAGCAGTACTTC. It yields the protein CATSDSGSGEQYF.

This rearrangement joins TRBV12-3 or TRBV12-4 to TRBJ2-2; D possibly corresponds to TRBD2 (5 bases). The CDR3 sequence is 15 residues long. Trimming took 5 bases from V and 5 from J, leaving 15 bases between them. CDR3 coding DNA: TGTGCCAGCAGTGGCCGGCTAGCTGGGACCGGGGAGCTGTTTTTT. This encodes CASSGRLAGTGELFF.

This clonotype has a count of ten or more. The CDR3 region is CASSFGGFGAEAFF. Here the CDR3 DNA reads TGTGCCAGCAGTTTTGGGGGATTCGGGGCTGAAGCTTTCTTT. The chain couples TRBV28 to TRBJ1-1, with D perhaps matching TRBD1 (5 bases). V was trimmed by 3 bases and J by 6 bases, leaving 14 bases between them. Per germline, CDR1 MDHEN and CDR2 SYDVKM. The CDR3 is made up of 14 amino acids.

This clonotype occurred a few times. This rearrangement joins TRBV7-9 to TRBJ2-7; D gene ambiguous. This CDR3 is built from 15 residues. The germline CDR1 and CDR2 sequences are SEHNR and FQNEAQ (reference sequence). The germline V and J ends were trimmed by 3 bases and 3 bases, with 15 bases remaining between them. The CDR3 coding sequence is TGTGCCAGCAGCTTTTCGAATTTGGCAAACTACGAGCAGTACTTC. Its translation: CASSFSNLANYEQYF.

Written as DNA, the CDR3 is TGTGCCAGCAGCGTAAGTGACACGGTTTCCGGGGAGCTGTTTTTT. It specifies CASSVSDTVSGELFF. The chain combines TRBV9 with TRBJ2-2; D is uncertain. The CDR3 is made up of 15 amino acids. With 1 base removed from V and 6 bases from J, the gap between germline ends came to 13 bases. Per germline, CDR1 SGDLS and CDR2 YYNGEE.

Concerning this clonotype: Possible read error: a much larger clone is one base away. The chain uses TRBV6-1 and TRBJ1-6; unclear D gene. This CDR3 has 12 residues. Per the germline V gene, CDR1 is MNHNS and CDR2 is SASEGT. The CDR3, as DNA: TGTGCCAGCACTGGCGGTAATCCACCCCTCCACTTT. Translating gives CASTGGNPPLHF.

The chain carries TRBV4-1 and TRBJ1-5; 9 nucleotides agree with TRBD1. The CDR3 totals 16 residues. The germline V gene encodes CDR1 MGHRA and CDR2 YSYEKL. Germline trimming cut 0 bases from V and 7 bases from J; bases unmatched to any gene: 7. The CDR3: CASSQDRGQGGQPQHF. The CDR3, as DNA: TGCGCCAGCAGCCAAGATAGGGGACAGGGAGGCCAGCCCCAGCATTTT.

CDR3 in amino acids: CASTLTGTGNTGELFF. The CDR3 region has the DNA TGTGCCAGCACCCTTACCGGGACGGGGAACACCGGGGAGCTGTTTTTT. This sequence joins TRBV7-9 and TRBJ2-2; D assignment may be TRBD1 or TRBD2 (5 bases each). Germline assignment: CDR1 SEHNR and CDR2 FQNEAQ (reference sequence). The CDR3 consists of 16 residues. V was cut by 7 bases and J by 1 base, with 16 bases left in between.

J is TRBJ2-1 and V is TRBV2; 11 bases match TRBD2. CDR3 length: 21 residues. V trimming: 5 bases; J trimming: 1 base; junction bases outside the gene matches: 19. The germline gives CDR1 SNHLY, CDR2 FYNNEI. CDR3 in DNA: TGTGCCAGCAGTCCGACAGGGTGGAAAATAGCGGGAGGGCGGTCCTACAATGAGCAGTTCTTC. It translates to CASSPTGWKIAGGRSYNEQFF.

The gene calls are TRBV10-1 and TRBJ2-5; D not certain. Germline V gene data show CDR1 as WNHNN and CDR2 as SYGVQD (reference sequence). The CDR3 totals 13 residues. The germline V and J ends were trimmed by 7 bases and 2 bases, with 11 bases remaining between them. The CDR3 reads CASKALKQETQYF. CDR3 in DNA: TGCGCCAGCAAGGCCCTCAAGCAAGAGACCCAGTACTTC.

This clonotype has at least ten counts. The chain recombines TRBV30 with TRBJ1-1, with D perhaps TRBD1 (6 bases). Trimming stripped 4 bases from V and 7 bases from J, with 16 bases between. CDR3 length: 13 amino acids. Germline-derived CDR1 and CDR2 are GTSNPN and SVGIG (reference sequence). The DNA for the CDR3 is TGTGCCTGGAAACTGGCGGGGGCGGGTGAAGCTTTCTTT. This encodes CAWKLAGAGEAFF.

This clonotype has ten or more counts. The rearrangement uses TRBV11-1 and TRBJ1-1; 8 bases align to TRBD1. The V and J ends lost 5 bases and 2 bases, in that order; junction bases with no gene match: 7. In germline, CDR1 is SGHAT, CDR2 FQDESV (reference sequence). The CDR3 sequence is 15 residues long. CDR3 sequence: CASSTRTGHNTEAFF. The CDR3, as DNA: TGTGCCAGCAGCACCCGGACAGGGCACAACACTGAAGCTTTCTTT.